One and the same sample provided the 30 T cell receptor beta chains below, sequenced in a study of blood T cell repertoires in COVID-19. Method: immunoSEQ multiplex PCR; TCRdb's copy keeps in-frame clones and lacks some. The data contain over 100,000 clones, roughly 85% of them singletons. The sequenced sample was peripheral blood. Source of these receptors: a man aged 35 to 55 with acute or convalescent COVID-19.

The chain has TRBV2 and TRBJ1-5, with D possibly being TRBD1 (6 bases). Between the trimmed V and J ends, which lost 2 bases and 5 bases, there was a span of 7 bases. The CDR3 is made up of 13 amino acids. Germline V gene lookup returns CDR1 SNHLY and CDR2 FYNNEI. This CDR3 reads CASSETGYQPQHF. CDR3 coding DNA: TGTGCCAGCAGTGAAACAGGGTATCAGCCCCAGCATTTT.

In DNA form, the CDR3 reads TGCAGTGCTAGTGATCAGGGGTATGGTGGCTACACCTTC. Its translation: CSASDQGYGGYTF. The chain carries TRBV20-1 and TRBJ1-2, with a tentative D call TRBD1 (6 bases). With 3 bases removed from V and 7 bases from J, the gap between germline ends came to 15 bases. CDR1 is DFQATT, CDR2 SNEGSKA, per germline (reference sequence). The CDR3 runs to 13 residues.

The rearrangement joins TRBV6-5 to TRBJ2-7; 11 bases fit TRBD2. Germline loops: CDR1 MNHEY, CDR2 SVGAGI. The CDR3 covers 15 residues. Trimming took 7 bases from V and 6 from J; bases not matched to a gene: 11. The CDR3 spells CASKTSGRMSGEQYF. CDR3 bases: TGTGCCAGCAAAACTAGCGGGAGAATGTCCGGCGAGCAGTACTTC.

The chain carries TRBV18 and TRBJ1-4; 8 positions match TRBD1. CDR1 KGHSH and CDR2 LQKENI come from the germline V gene. V gave up 3 bases and J gave up 0 bases; unmatched junction bases: 3. This CDR3 spans 16 amino acids. This chain's CDR3 is CASSPDRDATNEKLFF. As DNA, the CDR3 is TGTGCCAGCTCACCGGACAGGGATGCAACTAATGAAAAACTGTTTTTT. The full variable domain, rest sourced from reference TRBV18 and TRBJ1-4, is NAGVMQNPRHLVRRRGQEARLRCSPMKGHSHVYWYRQLPEEGLKFMVYLQKENIIDESGMPKERFSAEFPKEGPSILRIQQVVRGDSAAYFCASSPDRDATNEKLFFGSGTQLSVL.

The rearrangement uses TRBV30 and TRBJ2-7; TRBD2 matches 7 bases. This CDR3 is 12 amino acids long. V lost 5 bases to trimming and J lost 3 bases; unmatched junction nucleotides: 4. Germline lookup yields CDR1 GTSNPN and CDR2 SVGIG (reference sequence). CDR3: CAWGEGVYEQYF. For the CDR3, the DNA is TGTGCCTGGGGGGAGGGTGTCTACGAGCAGTACTTC.

The chain recombines TRBV9 with TRBJ2-5; D may be TRBD2 (6 bases). Germline CDR1 is SGDLS and CDR2 is YYNGEE. The CDR3 sequence is 14 residues long. V lost 2 bases, J lost 3 bases, and 11 bases lay in between. The CDR3 spells CASSVGRGKETQYF. In nucleotides, the CDR3 is TGTGCCAGCAGCGTGGGGCGGGGCAAAGAGACCCAGTACTTC. The full variable domain, in which reference TRBV9 and TRBJ2-5 provide the parts outside the CDR3, is DSGVTQTPKHLITATGQRVTLRCSPRSGDLSVYWYQQSLDQGLQFLIQYYNGEERAKGNILERFSAQQFPDLHSELNLSSLELGDSALYFCASSVGRGKETQYFGPGTRLLVL.

This clone was seen just once. The CDR3 DNA follows: TGTGCCAGCAGCCACGGACCTGAACAGGGCTCCTCTGGAAACACCATATATTTT. Encoded protein: CASSHGPEQGSSGNTIYF. The gene calls are TRBV7-9 and TRBJ1-3; possible D gene TRBD1, 6 bases. CDR1 is SEHNR and CDR2 is FQNEAQ in the germline V gene (reference sequence). The CDR3 covers 18 residues. Deletions cut 5 bases from V and 0 bases from J, with 20 bases between.

The CDR3 DNA follows: TGTGCCACCAGTGAAACGGGATTACCAGCCCAGCATTTT. It is translated as CATSETGLPAQHF. The chain combines TRBV24-1 with TRBJ1-5, with D unresolved. Germline V CDR1 and CDR2: KGHDR, SFDVKD. The length of the CDR3 is 13 residues. V was pared by 4 bases and J by 11 bases, with 14 bases between.

The chain employs TRBV12-5 and TRBJ1-4; D call uncertain. Trimming removed 1 base at V and 8 bases at J, with 11 bases between. The CDR3 is 14 residues long. Germline V gene data show CDR1 as LGHNT and CDR2 as FRNRAP. CDR3: CASGLAGPGEKLFF. CDR3 DNA: TGTGCTAGTGGTTTGGCCGGGCCGGGGGAAAAACTGTTTTTT.

This rearrangement joins TRBV5-1 to TRBJ1-1; D is undetermined. The V gene's germline CDR1 is SGHRS and CDR2 YFSETQ. Trimming took off 0 bases at V and 7 bases at J, with 10 bases between the two ends. This CDR3 spans 13 amino acids. As DNA, the CDR3 is TGCGCCAGCAGCTTGGAGGGAGCGGATGAAGCTTTCTTT. It specifies CASSLEGADEAFF.

J is TRBJ2-2 and V is TRBV27, with TRBD2 matching over 13 bases. Looked up from germline, CDR1 is MNHEY and CDR2 is SMNVEV (reference sequence). The CDR3 runs to 16 residues. V was clipped by 6 bases and J by 6 bases; unmatched bases: 7. The CDR3 DNA reads as TGTGCCAGCAGGGTACTAGCGGGAGGGCCTTCCGGGGAGCTGTTTTTT. It codes for CASRVLAGGPSGELFF.

A word on this clone: The junction departs from the called germline gene at one end, perhaps through a read error. The rearrangement uses TRBV20-1 and TRBJ2-1; D may be TRBD1 (6 bases). Germline V gives CDR1 DFQATT, CDR2 SNEGSKA (reference sequence). This CDR3 spans 11 amino acids. The CDR3 sequence: CSAKAWDNKIF. Here the CDR3 DNA reads TGCAGTGCTAAAGCTTGGGACAACAAAATCTTC.

The rearrangement uses TRBV15 and TRBJ1-6; D uncertain. V was pared by 4 bases and J by 10 bases, with 14 bases between. CDR3 length: 14 amino acids. Germline-derived CDR1 and CDR2 are LNHNV and YYDKDF (reference sequence). The CDR3 region is CATSMGGRESPLHF. In DNA form, the CDR3 reads TGTGCCACCAGCATGGGAGGGAGGGAGTCACCCCTCCACTTT. The whole variable domain, filled in from reference TRBV15 and TRBJ1-6, reads DAMVIQNPRYQVTQFGKPVTLSCSQTLNHNVMYWYQQKSSQAPKLLFHYYDKDFNNEADTPDNFQSRRPNTSFCFLDIRSPGLGDTAMYLCATSMGGRESPLHFGNGTRLTVT.

The chain recombines TRBV7-2 with TRBJ2-3, with TRBD2 identical over 12 bases. Germline V gene lookup returns CDR1 SGHTA and CDR2 FQGNSA. The length of the CDR3 is 18 residues. Trimming cost V 4 bases and J 0 bases; bases outside gene matches: 8. Here the CDR3 DNA reads TGTGCCAGCAGCTCAAGGACTAGCGGGGCCACTAGCACAGATACGCAGTATTTT. It codes for CASSSRTSGATSTDTQYF.

This clone was recorded at least ten times. This chain connects TRBV5-8 to TRBJ1-4; no reliable D call. CDR1 and CDR2 (germline): SGHTS, YDEGEE. The CDR3 runs 12 residues. The V end lost 4 bases, the J end lost 5 bases, and 6 bases lay between the germline ends. DNA of the CDR3: TGTGCCAGCAGCCGCGTAAATGAAAAACTGTTTTTT. Protein product: CASSRVNEKLFF.

The chain couples TRBV11-3 to TRBJ2-1; 12 nucleotides line up with TRBD2. V was clipped by 0 bases and J by 10 bases; unmatched bases: 7. This CDR3 spans 16 amino acids. Per germline, CDR1 SGHNT and CDR2 YENEEA. The CDR3 DNA reads as TGTGCCAGCAGCTTAGATGGACTAGCGGGATCAGGGGAGCAGTTCTTC. This gives the protein CASSLDGLAGSGEQFF. Full variable domain (remainder filled in from reference TRBV11-3 and TRBJ2-1): EAGVVQSPRYKIIEKKQPVAFWCNPISGHNTLYWYLQNLGQGPELLIRYENEEAVDDSQLPKDRFSAERLKGVDSTLKIQPAELGDSAVYLCASSLDGLAGSGEQFFGPGTRLTVL.

About this clone: In the same sample, other DNA sequences code for this CDR3. The chain couples TRBV5-1 to TRBJ2-2, with a tentative D call TRBD2 (6 bases). Germline V lookup: CDR1 SGHRS, CDR2 YFSETQ. This CDR3 is built from 14 residues. V lost 0 bases and J lost 4, with 7 bases in between. The CDR3 nucleotides read TGCGCCAGCAGCTTGGTGGAGGGCACCGGGGAGCTGTTTTTT. It yields the protein CASSLVEGTGELFF.

The chain recombines TRBV5-8 with TRBJ2-1, with 12 bases aligning to TRBD2. Trimming took 7 bases from V and 2 from J; bases not matched to a gene: 1. The CDR3 is 14 residues long. Per germline, CDR1 SGHTS and CDR2 YDEGEE. CDR3 DNA: TGTGCCAGCCCTAGCGGGAGGGCCTACAATGAGCAGTTCTTC. Its translation: CASPSGRAYNEQFF.

The chain couples TRBV29-1 to TRBJ2-7, with D possibly matching TRBD2 (5 bases). The CDR3 runs to 13 residues. Germline CDR1 SQVTM, CDR2 ANQGSEA. Trimming pared 6 bases from V and 0 bases from J, leaving 12 bases between. As DNA, the CDR3 is TGCAGCGTGTTAGCGCCCAGCTCCTACGAGCAGTACTTC. Encoded protein: CSVLAPSSYEQYF.

V and J are TRBV5-1 and TRBJ2-5, with 7 bases identical to TRBD1. The germline V gene encodes CDR1 SGHRS and CDR2 YFSETQ. J gave up 10 bases and V 7 bases, and 7 bases lay outside the gene matches. The CDR3 runs 11 residues. Here the CDR3 reads CASGDSRIQYF. The CDR3 DNA is TGCGCCAGCGGGGACAGTCGGATCCAGTACTTC.

The chain employs TRBV10-1 and TRBJ1-4, with 11 bases aligning to TRBD1. The ends lost 0 bases at V and 7 bases at J; junction bases unmatched: 10. Germline assignment: CDR1 WNHNN and CDR2 SYGVQD (reference sequence). The CDR3 runs 18 residues. CDR3 sequence reads: CASSESGTGGVGGEKLFF. The CDR3 DNA reads TGCGCCAGCAGTGAGTCGGGGACAGGGGGGGTAGGTGGTGAAAAACTGTTTTTT.

The rearrangement joins TRBV3-1 (or the pseudogene TRBV3-2) to TRBJ1-1, with 9 bases identical to TRBD1. CDR3 size: 14 residues. V shed 1 base and J 6 bases; nucleotides not matched to a gene: 3. CDR1 and CDR2 from the germline V gene are LGHDT and YNNKEL (reference sequence). The CDR3 reads CASSQGTGVSEAFF. The CDR3 DNA sequence: TGTGCCAGCAGCCAAGGGACAGGGGTATCTGAAGCTTTCTTT.

The genes are TRBV19 and TRBJ1-3; D not certain. Germline V gene sequence: CDR1 LNHDA, CDR2 SQIVND (reference sequence). Trimming took 3 bases from V and 0 from J, leaving 9 bases between them. This CDR3 is built from 15 residues. DNA of the CDR3: TGTGCCAGTAGTATTAACAGTCCCTCTGGAAACACCATATATTTT. As protein: CASSINSPSGNTIYF.

V and J are TRBV5-1 and TRBJ2-1, with 12 bases identical to TRBD2. The CDR3 totals 16 residues. The ends lost 3 bases at V and 5 bases at J; junction bases unmatched: 6. Germline V lookup: CDR1 SGHRS, CDR2 YFSETQ. The CDR3 spells CASSSQTSGSNNEQFF. For the CDR3, the DNA is TGCGCCAGCAGCTCCCAGACTAGCGGGAGTAACAATGAGCAGTTCTTC.

J is TRBJ2-7 and V is TRBV30; the match to TRBD1 covers 7 bases. J gave up 5 bases and V 6 bases, and 16 bases lay outside the gene matches. The V gene's germline CDR1 is GTSNPN and CDR2 SVGIG (reference sequence). The CDR3 is 15 residues long. The CDR3 DNA sequence: TGTGCCTGTAGTACCGGATTGACAGGGTTCGACGAGCAGTACTTC. This gives the protein CACSTGLTGFDEQYF.

This clone occurred once. The chain is built from TRBV18 and TRBJ1-3; TRBD1 matches 12 bases. Germline-derived CDR1 and CDR2 are KGHSH and LQKENI. The CDR3 has 16 amino acids. The V and J ends lost 4 bases and 2 bases, in that order; junction bases with no gene match: 3. CDR3 nucleotides: TGTGCCAGCTCACTGGGACAGGGGGCTACTGGAAACACCATATATTTT. Protein sequence: CASSLGQGATGNTIYF.

To note about this clone: One end of the junction fails to match germline, which may point to a read error. V usage is TRBV7-7 and J usage is TRBJ1-2; D is ambiguous. Germline CDR1 is SSHAT and CDR2 is FNYEAQ (reference sequence). The CDR3 is 15 amino acids. The CDR3 loop reads CASSLLGLAIYGYTF. DNA for the CDR3: TGTGCTAGCAGCTTACTCGGACTGGCAATCTATGGCTACACCTTC.

The chain combines TRBV6-6 with TRBJ1-3; tentatively, D is TRBD1 (6 bases). Germline loops: CDR1 MNHNY, CDR2 SVGAGI (reference sequence). The CDR3 sequence is 15 residues long. With 0 bases removed from V and 4 bases from J, the gap between germline ends came to 10 bases. The CDR3 nucleotides read TGTGCCAGCAGTTACTCCCAGGGGCGCGGAAACACCATATATTTT. Protein product: CASSYSQGRGNTIYF.

J is TRBJ2-5 and V is TRBV5-1, with 7 bases lining up with TRBD2. With V trimmed by 3 bases and J by 5 bases, 19 bases remained unmatched. The germline V gene encodes CDR1 SGHRS and CDR2 YFSETQ. The length of the CDR3 is 18 residues. CDR3 sequence: CASSSPPPGGFELETQYF. The DNA of the CDR3 is TGCGCCAGCAGCTCTCCACCACCCGGGGGGTTTGAGTTGGAGACCCAGTACTTC.

The rearrangement links TRBV12-3 or TRBV12-4 to TRBJ1-2, with no clear D. The CDR3 runs to 11 residues. The V gene lost 6 bases and the J gene lost 7 bases, with 9 bases spanning the gap. The CDR3 reads CASSLRAGYTF. The CDR3 bases are TGTGCCAGCAGCTTGAGGGCTGGCTACACCTTC.